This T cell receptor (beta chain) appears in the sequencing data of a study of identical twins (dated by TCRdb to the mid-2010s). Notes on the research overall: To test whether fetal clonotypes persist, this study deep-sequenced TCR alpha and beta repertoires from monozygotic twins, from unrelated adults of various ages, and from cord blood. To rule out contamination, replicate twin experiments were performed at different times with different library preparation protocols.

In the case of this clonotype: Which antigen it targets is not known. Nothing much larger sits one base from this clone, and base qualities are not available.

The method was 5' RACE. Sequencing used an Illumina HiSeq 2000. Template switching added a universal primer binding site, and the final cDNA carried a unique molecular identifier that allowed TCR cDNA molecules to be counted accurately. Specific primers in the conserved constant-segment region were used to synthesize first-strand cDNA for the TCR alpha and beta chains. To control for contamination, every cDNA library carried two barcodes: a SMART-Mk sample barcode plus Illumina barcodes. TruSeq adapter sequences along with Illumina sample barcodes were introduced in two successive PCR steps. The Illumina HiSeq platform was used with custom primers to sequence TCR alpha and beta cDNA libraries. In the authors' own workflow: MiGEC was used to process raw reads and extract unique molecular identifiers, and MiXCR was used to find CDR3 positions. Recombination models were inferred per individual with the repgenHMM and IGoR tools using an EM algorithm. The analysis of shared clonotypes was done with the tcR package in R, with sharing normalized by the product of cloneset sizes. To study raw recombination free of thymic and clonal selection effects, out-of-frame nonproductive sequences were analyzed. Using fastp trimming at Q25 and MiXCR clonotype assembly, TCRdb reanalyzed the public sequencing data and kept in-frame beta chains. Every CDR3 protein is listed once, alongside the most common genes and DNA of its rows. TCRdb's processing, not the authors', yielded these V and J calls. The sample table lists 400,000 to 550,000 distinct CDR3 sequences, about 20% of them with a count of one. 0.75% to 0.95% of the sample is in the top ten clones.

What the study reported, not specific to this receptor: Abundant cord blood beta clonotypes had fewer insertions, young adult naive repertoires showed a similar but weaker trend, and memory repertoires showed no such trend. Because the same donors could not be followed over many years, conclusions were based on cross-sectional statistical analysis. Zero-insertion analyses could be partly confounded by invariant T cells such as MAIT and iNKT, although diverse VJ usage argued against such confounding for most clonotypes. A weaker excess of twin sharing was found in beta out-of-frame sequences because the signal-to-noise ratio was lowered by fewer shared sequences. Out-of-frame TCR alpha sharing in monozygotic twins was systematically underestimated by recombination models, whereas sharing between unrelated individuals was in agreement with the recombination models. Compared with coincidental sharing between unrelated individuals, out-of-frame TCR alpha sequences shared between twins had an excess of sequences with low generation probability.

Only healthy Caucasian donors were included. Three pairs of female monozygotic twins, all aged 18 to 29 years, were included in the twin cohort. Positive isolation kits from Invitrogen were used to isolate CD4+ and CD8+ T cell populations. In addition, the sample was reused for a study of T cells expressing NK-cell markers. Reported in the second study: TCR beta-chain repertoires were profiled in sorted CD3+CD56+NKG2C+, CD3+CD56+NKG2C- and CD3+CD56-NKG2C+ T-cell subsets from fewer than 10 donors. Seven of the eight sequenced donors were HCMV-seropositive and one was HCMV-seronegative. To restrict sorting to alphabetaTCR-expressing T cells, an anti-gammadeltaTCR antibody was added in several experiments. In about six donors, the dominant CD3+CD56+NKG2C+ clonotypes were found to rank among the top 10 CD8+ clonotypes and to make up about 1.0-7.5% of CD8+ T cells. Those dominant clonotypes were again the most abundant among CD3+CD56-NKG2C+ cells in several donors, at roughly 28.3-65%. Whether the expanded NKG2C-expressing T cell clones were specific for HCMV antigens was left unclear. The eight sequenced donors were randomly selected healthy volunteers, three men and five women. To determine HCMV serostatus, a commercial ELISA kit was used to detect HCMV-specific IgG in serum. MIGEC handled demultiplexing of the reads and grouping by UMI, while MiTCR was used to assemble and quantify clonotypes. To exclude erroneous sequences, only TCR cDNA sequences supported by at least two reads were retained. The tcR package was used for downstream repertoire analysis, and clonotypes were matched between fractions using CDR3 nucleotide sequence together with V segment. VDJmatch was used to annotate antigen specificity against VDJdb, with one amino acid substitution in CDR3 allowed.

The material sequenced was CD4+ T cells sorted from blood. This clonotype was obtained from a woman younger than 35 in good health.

At the DNA level, the sequence is TGTGCCAGCAGTAACGCGGGGGGGCGCAATGAGCAGTTCTTC. It encodes CASSNAGGRNEQFF. The V gene is TRBV5-4 and the J gene is TRBJ2-1; TRBD2 aligns with 9 central bases. The germline V gene (reference sequence) gives CDR1 as SGHNT and CDR2 as YYREEE. Unmatched junction bases come to 6, with V trimmed by 5 bases and J by 6 bases. From the cysteine through the phenylalanine, the CDR3 covers 14 amino acids. Left in the record is the CDR3 DNA by itself, 42 bases read in frame from the first base.